This T cell receptor (beta chain) derives from a study of T cell responses to AZD1222 COVID-19 vaccine (dated by TCRdb to 2020 to 2022). For context, the study as a whole: Because spike-specific TCR depth and breadth did not differ between the two schedules, AZD1222 recipients who got a second dose at roughly 4 weeks were pooled with those who got a second dose at roughly 12 weeks. A total of 233 trial participants underwent TCR sequencing, of whom about 200 had received two doses of AZD1222 and 26 had received two doses of the MenACWY control vaccine. Enrollment into the trials was organized by age into subgroups of 18-55, 56-69 and 70-plus years, and those subgroups contained roughly 150, 30 and 60 TCR-sequenced participants, respectively. The study at large found these results: No day 14 peak-response samples were available, so repertoires were characterized only after the peak T cell response. After two AZD1222 doses, both the breadth and the depth of spike-specific TCRs were significantly higher than at day 0 and than in MenACWY recipients. In the small 56-69-year group, the increase in depth fell short of significance, most likely because of low power. Only six AZD1222 recipients were SARS-CoV-2 seropositive at baseline, limiting conclusions about previously exposed vaccinees. Most participants were white British and females outnumbered males, and the authors suggested that clonal diversity may have been underestimated. Nearly half of unique spike-specific TCRs reportedly recognized epitopes outside regions mutated in the B.1.351 and B.1.1.7 variants. The whole spike protein was spanned by vaccine-associated CD4 TCRs, and dominant responses were seen in regions 160-218 and 743-854.

In the paper's terms, the time point label means: baseline before first vaccination. The vaccinee samples were drawn from two UK trials, COV001 and COV002, one of which was a single-blind randomized controlled phase 2/3 trial testing AZD1222 (ChAdOx1 nCoV-19) in healthy adults. For TCRbeta chain sequencing, PBMC samples from trial participants were taken at day 0 and at day 28 after the second dose. There are 11 amino acids in the CDR3, from cysteine to phenylalanine inclusive. CDR3 DNA is the only sequence kept; it has 33 bases, read in frame from the first base. Looking up the germline V gene (reference sequence) yields CDR1 LNHDA and CDR2 SQIVND. V lost 3 bases and J lost 5 bases; the stretch between them is 4 bases long. The CDR3 regions of human TCRbeta chains were subjected to immunosequencing. The source study handled its data this way. TCRs in the repertoires were compared against a reference library of SARS-CoV-2-specific TCRs that had been generated with the MIRA antigen-specificity platform. Breadth meant the fraction of unique TCRs that were SARS-CoV-2-associated, whereas depth meant the fraction of total T cells that were SARS-CoV-2-associated. Using the MIRA data, every spike-specific TCR was mapped to the spike region that the TCR reacted to and assigned to either a CD4 or a CD8 class. Log10-transformed breadth and depth values were compared by one-way ANOVA with Sidak's multiple comparisons tests. TCRdb took over this immuneACCESS table, retaining in-frame rearrangements with V and J assigned. Such tables are incomplete; in checked studies, under half of the missing clones stem from an unresolved V gene, and the remainder is unexplained. The V and J calls and clone size come from that table; D and trimming were worked out from the DNA. For this sample there are approximately 180,000 clones; 75% to 90% appear just once. The top ten hold under 8% of the sample.

The sample holds one count of this clone. It lacks a known antigen. Base qualities are not at hand, and no much larger clone is one base apart. The rearranged segments are TRBV19 and TRBJ2-5, with no confidently assigned D gene. The sample was peripheral blood, taken on day 0 of AZD1222 vaccination. This clonotype originated in an adult in good health. For the CDR3, the sequence is CASSIMETQYF. The sequence in DNA is TGTGCCAGTAGTATTATGGAGACCCAGTACTTC.